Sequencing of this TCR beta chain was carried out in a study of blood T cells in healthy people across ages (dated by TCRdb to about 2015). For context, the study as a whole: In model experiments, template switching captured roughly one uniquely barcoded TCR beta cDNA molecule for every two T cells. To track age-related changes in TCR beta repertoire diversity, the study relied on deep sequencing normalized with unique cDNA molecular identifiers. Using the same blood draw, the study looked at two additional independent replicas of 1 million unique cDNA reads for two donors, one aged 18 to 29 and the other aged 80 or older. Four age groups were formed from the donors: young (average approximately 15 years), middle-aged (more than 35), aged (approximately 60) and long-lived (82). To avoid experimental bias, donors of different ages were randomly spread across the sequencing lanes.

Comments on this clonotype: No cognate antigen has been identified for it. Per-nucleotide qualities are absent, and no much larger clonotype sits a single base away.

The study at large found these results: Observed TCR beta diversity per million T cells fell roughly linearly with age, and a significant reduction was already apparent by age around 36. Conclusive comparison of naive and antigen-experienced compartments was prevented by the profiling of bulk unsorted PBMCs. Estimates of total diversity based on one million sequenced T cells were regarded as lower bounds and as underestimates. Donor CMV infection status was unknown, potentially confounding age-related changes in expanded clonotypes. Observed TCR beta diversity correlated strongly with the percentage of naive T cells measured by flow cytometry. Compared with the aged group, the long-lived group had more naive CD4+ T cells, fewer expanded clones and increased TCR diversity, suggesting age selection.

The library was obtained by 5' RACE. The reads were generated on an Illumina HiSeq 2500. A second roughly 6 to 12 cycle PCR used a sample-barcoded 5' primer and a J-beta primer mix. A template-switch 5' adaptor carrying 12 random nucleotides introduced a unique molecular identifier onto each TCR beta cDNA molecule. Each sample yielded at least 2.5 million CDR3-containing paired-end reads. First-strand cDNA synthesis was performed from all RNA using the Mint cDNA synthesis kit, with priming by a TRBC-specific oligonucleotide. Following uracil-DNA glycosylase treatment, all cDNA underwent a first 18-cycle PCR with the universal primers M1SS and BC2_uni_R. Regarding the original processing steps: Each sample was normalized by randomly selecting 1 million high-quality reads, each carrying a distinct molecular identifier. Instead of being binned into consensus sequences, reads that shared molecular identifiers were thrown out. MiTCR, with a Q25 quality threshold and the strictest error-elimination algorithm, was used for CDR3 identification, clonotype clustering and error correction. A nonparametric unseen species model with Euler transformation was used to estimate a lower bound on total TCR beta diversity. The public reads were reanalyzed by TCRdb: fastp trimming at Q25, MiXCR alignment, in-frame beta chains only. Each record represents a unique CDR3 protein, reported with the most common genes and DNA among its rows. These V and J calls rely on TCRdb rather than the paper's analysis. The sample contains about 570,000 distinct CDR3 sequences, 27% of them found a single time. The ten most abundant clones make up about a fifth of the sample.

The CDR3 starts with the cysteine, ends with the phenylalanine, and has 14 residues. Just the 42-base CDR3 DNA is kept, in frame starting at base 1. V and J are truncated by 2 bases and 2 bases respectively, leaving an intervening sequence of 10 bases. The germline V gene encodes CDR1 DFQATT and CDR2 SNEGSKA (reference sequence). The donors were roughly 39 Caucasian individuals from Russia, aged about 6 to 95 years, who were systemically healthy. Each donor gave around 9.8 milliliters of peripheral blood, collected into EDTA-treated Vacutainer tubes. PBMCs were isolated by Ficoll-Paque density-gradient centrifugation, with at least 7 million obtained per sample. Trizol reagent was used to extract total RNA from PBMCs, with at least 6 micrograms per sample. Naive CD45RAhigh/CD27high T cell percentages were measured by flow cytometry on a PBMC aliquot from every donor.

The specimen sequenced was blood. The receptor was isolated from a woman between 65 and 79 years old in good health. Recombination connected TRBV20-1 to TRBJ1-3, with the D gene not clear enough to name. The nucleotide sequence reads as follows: TGCAGTGCTAGAAGTATAGGGACTGGAAACACCATATATTTT. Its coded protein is CSARSIGTGNTIYF.